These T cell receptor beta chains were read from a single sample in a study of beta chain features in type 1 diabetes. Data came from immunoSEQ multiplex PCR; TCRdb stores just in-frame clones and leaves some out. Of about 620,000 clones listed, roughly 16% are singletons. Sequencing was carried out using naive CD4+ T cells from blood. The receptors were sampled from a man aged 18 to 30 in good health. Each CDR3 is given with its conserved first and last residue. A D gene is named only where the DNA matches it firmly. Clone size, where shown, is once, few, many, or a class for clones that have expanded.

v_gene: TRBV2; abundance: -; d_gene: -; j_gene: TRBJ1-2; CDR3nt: TGTGCCAGCAGTGAAGGAGGGGGGAGCTTAAACCGCTATGGCTACACCTTC; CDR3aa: CASSEGGGSLNRYGYTF
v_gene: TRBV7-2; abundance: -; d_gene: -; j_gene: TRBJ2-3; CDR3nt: TGTGCCAGCAGCTTAAGAACCGGCACAGATACGCAGTATTTT; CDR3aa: CASSLRTGTDTQYF
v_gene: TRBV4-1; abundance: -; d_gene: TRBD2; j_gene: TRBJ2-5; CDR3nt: TGCGCCAGCAGCAAGGGACTAGCGGGAGGTGAAGAGACCCAGTACTTC; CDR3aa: CASSKGLAGGEETQYF
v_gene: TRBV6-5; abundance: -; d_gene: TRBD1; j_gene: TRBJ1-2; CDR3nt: TGTGCCAGCAGTTACTCGACAGGGGCGGTGGTCTATGGCTACACCTTC; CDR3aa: CASSYSTGAVVYGYTF
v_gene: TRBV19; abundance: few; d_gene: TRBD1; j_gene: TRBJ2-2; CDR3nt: TGTGCCAGTCGCAGGGGGCATCTACACACCGGGGAGCTGTTTTTT; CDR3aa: CASRRGHLHTGELFF
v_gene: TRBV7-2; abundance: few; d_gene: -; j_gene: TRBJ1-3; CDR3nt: TGTGCCAGCACAAATTACTTCTCTGGAAACACCATATATTTT; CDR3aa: CASTNYFSGNTIYF
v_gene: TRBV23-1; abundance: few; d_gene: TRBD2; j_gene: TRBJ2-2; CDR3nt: TGCGCCAGCAGTCTCCGCGGGGGTTATACCGGGGAGCTGTTTTTT; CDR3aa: CASSLRGGYTGELFF
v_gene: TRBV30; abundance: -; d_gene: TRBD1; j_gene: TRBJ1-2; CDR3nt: TGTGCCTGGAGTCTCGGACAGGGGTTTCATGGCTACACCTTC; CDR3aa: CAWSLGQGFHGYTF
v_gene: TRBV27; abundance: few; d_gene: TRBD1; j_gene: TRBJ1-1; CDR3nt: TGTGCCACCAAGGGACAGTTGAACACTGAAGCTTTCTTT; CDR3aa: CATKGQLNTEAFF
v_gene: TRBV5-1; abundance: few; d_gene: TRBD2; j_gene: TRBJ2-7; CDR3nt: TGCGCCAGCAGCCGGGCCCCTCCGGGAGGAGGATACGAGCAGTACTTC; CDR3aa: CASSRAPPGGGYEQYF
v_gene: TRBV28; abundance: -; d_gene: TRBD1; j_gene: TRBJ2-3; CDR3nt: TGTGCCAGCAGTACGCTGACAGGGACAGATACGCAGTATTTT; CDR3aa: CASSTLTGTDTQYF
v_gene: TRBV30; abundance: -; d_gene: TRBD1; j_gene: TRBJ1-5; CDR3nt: TGTGCCTGGAATTACGCCGGGACAGGGATTCAGCCCCAGCATTTT; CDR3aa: CAWNYAGTGIQPQHF
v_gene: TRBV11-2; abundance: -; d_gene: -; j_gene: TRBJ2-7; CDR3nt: TGTGCCAGCAGCGCCCAAGGGGGGAAATACGAGCAGTACTTC; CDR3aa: CASSAQGGKYEQYF
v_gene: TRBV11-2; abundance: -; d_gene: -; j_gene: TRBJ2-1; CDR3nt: TGTGCCAGCAGCCAACAGGGAAATGAGCAGTTCTTC; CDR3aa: CASSQQGNEQFF